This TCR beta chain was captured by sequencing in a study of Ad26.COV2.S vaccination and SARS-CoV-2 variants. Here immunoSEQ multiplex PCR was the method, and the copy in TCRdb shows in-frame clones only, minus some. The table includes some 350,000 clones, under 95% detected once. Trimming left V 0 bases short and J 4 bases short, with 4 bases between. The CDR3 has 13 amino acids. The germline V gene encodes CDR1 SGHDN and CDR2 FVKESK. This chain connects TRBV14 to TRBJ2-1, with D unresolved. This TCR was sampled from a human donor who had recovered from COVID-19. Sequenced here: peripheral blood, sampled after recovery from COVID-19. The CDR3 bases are TGTGCCAGCAGCCAAGAGAATTACAATGAGCAGTTCTTC. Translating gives CASSQENYNEQFF.